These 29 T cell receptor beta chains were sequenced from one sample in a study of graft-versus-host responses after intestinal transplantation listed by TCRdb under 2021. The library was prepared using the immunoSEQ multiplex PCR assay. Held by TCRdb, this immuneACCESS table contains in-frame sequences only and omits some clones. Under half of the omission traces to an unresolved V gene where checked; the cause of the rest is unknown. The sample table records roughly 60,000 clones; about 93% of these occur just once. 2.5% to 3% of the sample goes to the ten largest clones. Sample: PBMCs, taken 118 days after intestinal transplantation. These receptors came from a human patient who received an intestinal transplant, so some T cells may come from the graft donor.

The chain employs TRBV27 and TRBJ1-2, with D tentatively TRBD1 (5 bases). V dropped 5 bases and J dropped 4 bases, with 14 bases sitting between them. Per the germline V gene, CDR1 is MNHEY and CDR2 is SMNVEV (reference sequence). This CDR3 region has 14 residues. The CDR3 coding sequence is TGTGCCAGCAGTCTCTCCCCCGACAGCTATGGCTACACCTTC. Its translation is CASSLSPDSYGYTF.

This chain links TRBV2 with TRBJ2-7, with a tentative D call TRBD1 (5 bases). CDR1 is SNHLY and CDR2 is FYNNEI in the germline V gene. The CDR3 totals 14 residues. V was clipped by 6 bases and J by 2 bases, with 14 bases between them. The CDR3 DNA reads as TGTGCCAGCAGAAGTAGTACAGGAGCCTACGAGCAGTACTTC. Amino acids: CASRSSTGAYEQYF.

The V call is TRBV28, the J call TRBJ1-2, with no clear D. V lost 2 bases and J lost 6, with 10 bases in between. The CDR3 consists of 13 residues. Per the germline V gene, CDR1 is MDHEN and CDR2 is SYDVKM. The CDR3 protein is CASSLITEDGYTF. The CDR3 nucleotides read TGTGCCAGCAGTTTAATAACGGAGGATGGCTACACCTTC.

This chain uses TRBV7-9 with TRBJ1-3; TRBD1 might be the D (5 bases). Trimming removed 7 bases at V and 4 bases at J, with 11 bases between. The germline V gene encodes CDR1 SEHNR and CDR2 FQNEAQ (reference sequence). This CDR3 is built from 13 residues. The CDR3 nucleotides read TGTGCCAGCACCCCGGGGGAAGGAAACACCATATATTTT. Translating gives CASTPGEGNTIYF.

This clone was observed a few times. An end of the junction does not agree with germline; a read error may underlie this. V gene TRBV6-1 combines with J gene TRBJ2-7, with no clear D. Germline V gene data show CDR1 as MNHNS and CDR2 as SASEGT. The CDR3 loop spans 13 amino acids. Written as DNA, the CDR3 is TGTGCCAGCAGTGAAGCCGCAGGAGACCACCCTATCTTC. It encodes CASSEAAGDHPIF.

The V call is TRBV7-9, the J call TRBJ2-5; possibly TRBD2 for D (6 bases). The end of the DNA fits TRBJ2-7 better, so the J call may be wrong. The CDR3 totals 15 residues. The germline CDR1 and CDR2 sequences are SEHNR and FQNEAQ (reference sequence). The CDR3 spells CASSPSGFFSYEQYF. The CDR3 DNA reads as TGTGCCAGCAGTCCGAGCGGGTTCTTCTCCTACGAGCAGTACTTC.

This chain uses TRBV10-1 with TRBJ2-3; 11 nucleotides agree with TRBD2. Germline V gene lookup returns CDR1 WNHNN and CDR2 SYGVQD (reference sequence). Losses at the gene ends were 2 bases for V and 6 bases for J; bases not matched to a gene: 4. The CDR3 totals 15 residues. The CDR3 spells CASSETSGRPDTQYF. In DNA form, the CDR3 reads TGCGCCAGCAGTGAGACTAGCGGGAGACCTGATACGCAGTATTTT.

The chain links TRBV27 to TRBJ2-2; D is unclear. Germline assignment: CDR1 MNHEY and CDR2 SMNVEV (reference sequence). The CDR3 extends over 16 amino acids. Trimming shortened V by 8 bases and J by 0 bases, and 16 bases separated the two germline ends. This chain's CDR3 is CASGSGLTANTGELFF. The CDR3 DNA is TGTGCCAGCGGCTCCGGGCTAACAGCGAACACCGGGGAGCTGTTTTTT.

CDR3 coding DNA: TGTGCCAGTAGTATCACAGGGGCCACCGGGGAGCTGTTTTTT. Translated: CASSITGATGELFF. The chain is built from TRBV19 and TRBJ2-2; 7 nucleotides agree with TRBD1. CDR1 is LNHDA and CDR2 is SQIVND in the germline V gene (reference sequence). The V gene end was trimmed by 3 bases and the J gene end by 4 bases; junction bases not matched to a gene: 2. This CDR3 contains 14 residues.

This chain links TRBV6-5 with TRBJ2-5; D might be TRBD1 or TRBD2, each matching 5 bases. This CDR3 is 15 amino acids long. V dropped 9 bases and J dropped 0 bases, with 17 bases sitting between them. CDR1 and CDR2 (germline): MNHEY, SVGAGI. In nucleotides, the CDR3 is TGTGCCAGTAATAGGGGACCCCCGTACCAAGAGACCCAGTACTTC. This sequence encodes CASNRGPPYQETQYF.

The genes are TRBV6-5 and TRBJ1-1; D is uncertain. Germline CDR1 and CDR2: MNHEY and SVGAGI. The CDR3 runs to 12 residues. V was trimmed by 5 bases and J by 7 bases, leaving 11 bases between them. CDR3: CASSEYKVEAFF. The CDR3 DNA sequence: TGTGCCAGCAGTGAATACAAAGTTGAAGCTTTCTTT.

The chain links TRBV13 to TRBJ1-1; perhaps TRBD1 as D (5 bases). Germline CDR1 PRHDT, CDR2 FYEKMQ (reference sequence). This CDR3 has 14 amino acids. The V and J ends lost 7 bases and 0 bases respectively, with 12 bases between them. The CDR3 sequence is CASIAGRLNTEAFF. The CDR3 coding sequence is TGTGCCAGCATAGCGGGGCGCTTGAACACTGAAGCTTTCTTT.

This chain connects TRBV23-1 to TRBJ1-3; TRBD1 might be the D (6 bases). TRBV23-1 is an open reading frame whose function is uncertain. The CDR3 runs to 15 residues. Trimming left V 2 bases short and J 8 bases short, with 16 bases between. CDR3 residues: CASSQARMPGDTIYF. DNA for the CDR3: TGCGCCAGCAGTCAAGCGAGGATGCCAGGGGACACCATATATTTT.

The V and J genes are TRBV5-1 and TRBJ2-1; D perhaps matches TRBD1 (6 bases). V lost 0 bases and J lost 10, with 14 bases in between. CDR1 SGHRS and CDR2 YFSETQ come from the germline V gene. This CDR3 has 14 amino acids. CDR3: CASSLDRQGLEQFF. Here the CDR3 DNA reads TGCGCCAGCAGCTTGGATCGGCAGGGGTTGGAGCAGTTCTTC. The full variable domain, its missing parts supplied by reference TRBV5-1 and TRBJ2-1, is KAGVTQTPRYLIKTRGQQVTLSCSPISGHRSVSWYQQTPGQGLQFLFEYFSETQRNKGNFPGRFSGRQFSNSRSEMNVSTLELGDSALYLCASSLDRQGLEQFFGPGTRLTVL.

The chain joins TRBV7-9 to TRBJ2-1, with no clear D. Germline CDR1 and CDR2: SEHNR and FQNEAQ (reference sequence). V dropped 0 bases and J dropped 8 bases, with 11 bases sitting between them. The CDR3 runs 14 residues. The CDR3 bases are TGTGCCAGCAGCTTAGCGTTTTTGAAGGATGAGCAGTTCTTC. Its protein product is CASSLAFLKDEQFF.

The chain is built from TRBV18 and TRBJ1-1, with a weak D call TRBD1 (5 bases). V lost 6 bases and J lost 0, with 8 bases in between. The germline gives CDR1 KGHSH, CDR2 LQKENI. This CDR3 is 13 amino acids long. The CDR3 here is CASSPGVNTEAFF. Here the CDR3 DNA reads TGTGCCAGCTCCCCGGGGGTGAACACTGAAGCTTTCTTT.

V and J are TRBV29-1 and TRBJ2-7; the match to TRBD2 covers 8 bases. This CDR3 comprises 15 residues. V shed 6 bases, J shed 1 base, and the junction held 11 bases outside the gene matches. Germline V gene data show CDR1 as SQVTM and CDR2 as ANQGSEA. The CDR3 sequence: CSVEWAGGRSYEQYF. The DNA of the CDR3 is TGCAGCGTCGAATGGGCGGGGGGCCGATCCTACGAGCAGTACTTC.

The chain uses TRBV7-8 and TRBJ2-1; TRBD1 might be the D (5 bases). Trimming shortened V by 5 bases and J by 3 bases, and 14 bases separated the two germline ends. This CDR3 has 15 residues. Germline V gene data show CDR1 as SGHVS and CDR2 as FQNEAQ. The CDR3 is CASSEGPGFYNEQFF. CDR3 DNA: TGTGCCAGCAGCGAAGGACCAGGGTTCTACAATGAGCAGTTCTTC.

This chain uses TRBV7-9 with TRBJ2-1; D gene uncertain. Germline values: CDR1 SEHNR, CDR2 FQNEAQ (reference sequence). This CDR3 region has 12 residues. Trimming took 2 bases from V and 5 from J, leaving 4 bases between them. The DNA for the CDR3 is TGTGCCAGCAGCTTATCTAACAATGAGCAGTTCTTC. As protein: CASSLSNNEQFF.

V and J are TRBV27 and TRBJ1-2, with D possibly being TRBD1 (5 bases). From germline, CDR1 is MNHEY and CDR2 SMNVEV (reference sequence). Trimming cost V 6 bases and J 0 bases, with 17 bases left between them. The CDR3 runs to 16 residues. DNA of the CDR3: TGTGCCAGCAGCCCGGGAAGGGGTAACGCTAACTATGGCTACACCTTC. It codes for CASSPGRGNANYGYTF.

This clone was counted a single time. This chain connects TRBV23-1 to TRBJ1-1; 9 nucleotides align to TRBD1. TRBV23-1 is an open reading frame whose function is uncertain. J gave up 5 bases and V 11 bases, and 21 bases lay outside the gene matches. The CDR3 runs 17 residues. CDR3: CASTGGAPRTPRTEAFF. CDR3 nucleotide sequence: TGCGCCTCAACAGGGGGCGCCCCGAGGACTCCCAGAACTGAAGCTTTCTTT.

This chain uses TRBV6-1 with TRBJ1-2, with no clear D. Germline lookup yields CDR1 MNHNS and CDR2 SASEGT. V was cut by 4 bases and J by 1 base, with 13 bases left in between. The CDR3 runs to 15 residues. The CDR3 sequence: CASSVYRRVNYGYTF. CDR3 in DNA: TGTGCCAGCAGTGTTTACCGCAGAGTTAACTATGGCTACACCTTC.

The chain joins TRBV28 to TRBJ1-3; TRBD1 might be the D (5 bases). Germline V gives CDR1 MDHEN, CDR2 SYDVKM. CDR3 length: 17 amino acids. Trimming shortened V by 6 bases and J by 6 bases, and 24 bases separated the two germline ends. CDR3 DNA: TGTGCCAGCAGATTTCCGAACAGGACTTACGGGACAAACACCATATATTTT. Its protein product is CASRFPNRTYGTNTIYF.

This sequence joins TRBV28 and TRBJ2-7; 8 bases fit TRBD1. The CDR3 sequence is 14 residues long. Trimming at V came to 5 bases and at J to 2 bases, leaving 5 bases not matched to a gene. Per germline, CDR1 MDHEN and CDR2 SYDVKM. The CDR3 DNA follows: TGTGCCAGCAGTGTTGGACAGGGAGCCTACGAGCAGTACTTC. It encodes CASSVGQGAYEQYF. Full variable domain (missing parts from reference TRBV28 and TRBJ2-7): DVKVTQSSRYLVKRTGEKVFLECVQDMDHENMFWYRQDPGLGLRLIYFSYDVKMKEKGDIPEGYSVSREKKERFSLILESASTNQTSMYLCASSVGQGAYEQYFGPGTRLTVT.

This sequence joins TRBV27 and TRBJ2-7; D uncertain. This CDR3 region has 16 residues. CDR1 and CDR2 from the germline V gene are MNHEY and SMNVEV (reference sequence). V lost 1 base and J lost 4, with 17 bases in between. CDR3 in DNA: TGTGCCAGCAGTTTATATCCGGTGGGTCCGGTTTACGAGCAGTACTTC. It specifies CASSLYPVGPVYEQYF.

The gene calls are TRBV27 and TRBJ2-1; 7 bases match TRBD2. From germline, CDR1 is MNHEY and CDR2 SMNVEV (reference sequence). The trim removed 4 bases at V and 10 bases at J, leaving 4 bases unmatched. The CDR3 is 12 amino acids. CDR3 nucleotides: TGTGCCAGCAGTTCGGGGGGTGGAGAGCAGTTCTTC. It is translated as CASSSGGGEQFF.

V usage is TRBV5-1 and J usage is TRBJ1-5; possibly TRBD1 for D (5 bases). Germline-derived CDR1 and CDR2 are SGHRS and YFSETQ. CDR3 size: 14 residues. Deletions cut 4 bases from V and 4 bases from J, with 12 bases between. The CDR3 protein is CASSAGTENQPQHF. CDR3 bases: TGCGCCAGCAGCGCAGGGACGGAAAATCAGCCCCAGCATTTT.

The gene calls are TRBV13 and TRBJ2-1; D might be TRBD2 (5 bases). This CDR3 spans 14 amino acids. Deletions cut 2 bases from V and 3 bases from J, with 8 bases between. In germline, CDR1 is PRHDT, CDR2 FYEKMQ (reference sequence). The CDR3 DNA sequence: TGTGCCAGCAGCTTAAGTAGCGACTACAATGAGCAGTTCTTC. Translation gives CASSLSSDYNEQFF.

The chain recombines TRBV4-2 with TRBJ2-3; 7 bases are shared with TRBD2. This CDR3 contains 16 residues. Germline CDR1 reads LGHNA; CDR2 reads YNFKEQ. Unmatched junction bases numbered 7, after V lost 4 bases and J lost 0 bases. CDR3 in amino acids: CASSPRTRTSTDTQYF. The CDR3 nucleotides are TGTGCCAGCAGCCCCCGGACTAGGACTAGCACAGATACGCAGTATTTT.